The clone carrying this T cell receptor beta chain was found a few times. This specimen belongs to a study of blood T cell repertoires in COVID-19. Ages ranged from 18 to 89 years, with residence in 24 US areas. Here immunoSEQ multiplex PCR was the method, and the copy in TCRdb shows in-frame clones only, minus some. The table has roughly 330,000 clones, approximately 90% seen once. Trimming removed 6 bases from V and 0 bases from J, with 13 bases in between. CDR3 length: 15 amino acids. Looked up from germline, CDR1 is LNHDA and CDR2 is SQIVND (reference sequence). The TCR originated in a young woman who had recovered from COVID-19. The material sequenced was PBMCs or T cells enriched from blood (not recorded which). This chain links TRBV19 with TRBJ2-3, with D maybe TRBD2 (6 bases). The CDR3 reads CASREGTSSTDTQYF. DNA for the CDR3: TGTGCCAGTAGGGAGGGCACTTCTAGCACAGATACGCAGTATTTT.